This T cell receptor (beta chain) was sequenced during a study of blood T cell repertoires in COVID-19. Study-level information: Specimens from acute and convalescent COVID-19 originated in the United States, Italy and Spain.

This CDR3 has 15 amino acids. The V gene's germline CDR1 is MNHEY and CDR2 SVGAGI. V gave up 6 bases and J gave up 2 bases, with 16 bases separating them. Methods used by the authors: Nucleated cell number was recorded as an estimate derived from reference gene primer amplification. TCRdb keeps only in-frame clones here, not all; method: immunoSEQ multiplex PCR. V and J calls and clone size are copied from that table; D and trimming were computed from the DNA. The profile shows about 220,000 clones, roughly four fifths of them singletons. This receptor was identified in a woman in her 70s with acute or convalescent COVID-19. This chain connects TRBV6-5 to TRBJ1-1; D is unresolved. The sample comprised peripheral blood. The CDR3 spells CASRAFSRPNTEAFF. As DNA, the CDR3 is TGTGCCAGCAGGGCCTTTTCCCGTCCAAACACTGAAGCTTTCTTT.